The 3 T cell receptor beta chains below were found in one sample sequenced in a study of T cells after yellow fever vaccination. TCRdb re-analysed the 5' RACE reads in MiXCR, keeping a single row per CDR3 protein. The table includes over 300,000 distinct CDR3 sequences, roughly 3.5% detected once. The sample consisted of PBMCs, taken on the day of the yellow fever booster vaccination. Receptors were obtained from a man aged 18 to 30 who received the YFV17D yellow fever vaccine.

In this sample, this clonotype turned up a few times. The CDR3 nucleotides are TGCAGCGTTGAGGGGACAGGGGGCGGCGAGCAGTACTTC. Amino acid sequence: CSVEGTGGGEQYF. The V and J genes are TRBV29-1 and TRBJ2-7; 12 bases agree with TRBD1. Germline trimming cut 3 bases from V and 6 bases from J; bases unmatched to any gene: 3. CDR3 length equals 13 residues. CDR1 SQVTM and CDR2 ANQGSEA come from the germline V gene.

At least ten counts were recorded for this clonotype. The chain links TRBV5-1 to TRBJ1-1; D gene uncertain. The length of the CDR3 is 14 residues. Germline CDR1 SGHRS, CDR2 YFSETQ. V lost 2 bases and J lost 1, with 9 bases in between. CDR3 sequence (DNA): TGCGCCAGCAGCTTTTCTTGGGGGAACACTGAAGCTTTCTTT. It is translated as CASSFSWGNTEAFF. Full variable domain (missing parts from reference TRBV5-1 and TRBJ1-1): KAGVTQTPRYLIKTRGQQVTLSCSPISGHRSVSWYQQTPGQGLQFLFEYFSETQRNKGNFPGRFSGRQFSNSRSEMNVSTLELGDSALYLCASSFSWGNTEAFFGQGTRLTVV.

Ten or more counts support this clonotype. The chain employs TRBV6-5 and TRBJ1-1; weak D call: TRBD1 (5 bases). The V gene's germline CDR1 is MNHEY and CDR2 SVGAGI. The CDR3 consists of 12 residues. Trimming left V 4 bases short and J 9 bases short, with 12 bases between. The CDR3 protein is CASSSPRGKAFF. The CDR3 DNA is TGTGCCAGCAGTTCCCCGAGGGGAAAAGCTTTCTTT.